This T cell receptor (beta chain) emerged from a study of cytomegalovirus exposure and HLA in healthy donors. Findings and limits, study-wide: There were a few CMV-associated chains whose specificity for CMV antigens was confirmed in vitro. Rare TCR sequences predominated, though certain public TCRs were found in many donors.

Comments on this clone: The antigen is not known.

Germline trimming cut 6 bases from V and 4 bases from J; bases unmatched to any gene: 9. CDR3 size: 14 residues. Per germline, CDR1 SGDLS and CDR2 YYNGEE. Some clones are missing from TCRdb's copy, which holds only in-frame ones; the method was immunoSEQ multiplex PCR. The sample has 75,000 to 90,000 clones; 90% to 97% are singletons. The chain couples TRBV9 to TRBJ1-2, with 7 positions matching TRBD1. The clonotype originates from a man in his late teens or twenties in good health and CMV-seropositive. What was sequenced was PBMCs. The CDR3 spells CASNRGDLGYGYTF. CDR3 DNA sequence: TGTGCCAGCAACAGGGGCGACTTGGGCTATGGCTACACCTTC.